What follows are 25 T cell receptor beta chains derived from one specimen sequenced in a study of T-cell memory formation after mild COVID-19. TCRdb passed the 5' RACE reads through MiXCR, listing each CDR3 protein once. Of over 350,000 distinct CDR3 sequences in the sample, 20% to 30% were seen once. Sequenced: PBMCs or a T cell subset sorted from them (not recorded which). These receptors originate from an adult woman who had mild COVID-19 (a few samples of this study predate the infection). Cell type and time point are not known.

This chain uses TRBV11-2 with TRBJ1-1; no reliable D call. Trimming took 2 bases from V and 4 from J, leaving 20 bases between them. Germline loops: CDR1 SGHAT, CDR2 FQNNGV. The CDR3 has 17 amino acids. CDR3 nucleotides: TGTGCCAGCAGCTTAAAGGCTCCGGGGTTGGTCCGCACTGAAGCTTTCTTT. It specifies CASSLKAPGLVRTEAFF.

The chain recombines TRBV21-1 with TRBJ2-3; TRBD1 is taken as the D call from the table, unchecked against the DNA. TRBV21-1 is termed a pseudogene. The CDR3 runs to 15 residues. The CDR3 region has the DNA TGTGCCAGCAGCCCCCTGAGGGGATTCACAGATACGCAGTATTTT. It encodes CASSPLRGFTDTQYF.

The CDR3 nucleotides read TGTGCCAGCAGCGATCCGGGCCCAAGAGCTGAGACCCAGTACTTC. Translation: CASSDPGPRAETQYF. This chain uses TRBV11-3 with TRBJ2-5; no firm D call. Germline assignment: CDR1 SGHNT and CDR2 YENEEA. Trimming removed 5 bases from V and 5 bases from J, with 18 bases in between. The CDR3 sequence is 15 residues long.

The chain is built from TRBV20-1 and TRBJ2-1; D is unclear. Trimming took 0 bases from V and 6 from J, leaving 9 bases between them. The CDR3 runs to 13 residues. The germline gives CDR1 DFQATT, CDR2 SNEGSKA (reference sequence). This CDR3 reads CSARDGVLNEQFF. The CDR3 nucleotides read TGCAGTGCTAGAGACGGCGTCCTCAATGAGCAGTTCTTC.

CDR3 coding DNA: TGTGCCAGCAGCGGGCCCGACGTAACCTACGAGCAGTACTTC. Protein product: CASSGPDVTYEQYF. The V and J genes are TRBV9 and TRBJ2-7; unclear D gene. The CDR3 covers 14 residues. Trimming took 3 bases from V and 2 from J, leaving 12 bases between them. Germline assignment: CDR1 SGDLS and CDR2 YYNGEE.

This chain uses TRBV3-1 with TRBJ1-5; a possible D gene is TRBD1 (5 bases). The V end was cut by 4 bases, the J end by 0 bases, with 13 bases between. Germline CDR1 reads LGHDT; CDR2 reads YNNKEL (reference sequence). The CDR3 consists of 16 residues. The CDR3 reads CASSPTAPYSNQPQHF. The DNA of the CDR3 is TGTGCCAGCAGCCCGACAGCTCCTTATAGCAATCAGCCCCAGCATTTT.

This chain connects TRBV15 to TRBJ2-3; possibly TRBD1 for D (5 bases). The CDR3 contains 13 residues. Germline V gives CDR1 LNHNV, CDR2 YYDKDF (reference sequence). V was pared by 6 bases and J by 4 bases, with 11 bases between. The CDR3 DNA reads TGTGCCACCAGGTTTCAGGGATCAGATACGCAGTATTTT. Protein sequence: CATRFQGSDTQYF.

The chain carries TRBV7-2 and TRBJ1-2, with 10 positions matching TRBD1. The V gene's germline CDR1 is SGHTA and CDR2 FQGNSA. V lost 5 bases and J lost 8; bases outside the gene matches: 14. CDR3 length: 16 amino acids. CDR3 sequence (DNA): TGTGCCAGCAGCCCTAGCCTGCGGGACAGGGGAGAAGGCTACACCTTC. Translating gives CASSPSLRDRGEGYTF.

In this sample, this clonotype turned up a few times. V and J are TRBV16 and TRBJ2-7; TRBD1 matches 8 bases. V shed 3 bases, J shed 1 base, and the junction held 5 bases outside the gene matches. Per germline, CDR1 KGHSY and CDR2 FQNENV. The CDR3 runs 15 residues. CDR3 in DNA: TGTGCCAGCAGCCACCGAGGACAGGGTTCCTACGAGCAGTACTTC. Amino acid sequence: CASSHRGQGSYEQYF. The variable domain in full, with the rest retrieved from reference TRBV16 and TRBJ2-7, is GEEVAQTPKHLVRGEGQKAKLYCAPIKGHSYVFWYQQVLKNEFKFLISFQNENVFDETGMPKERFSAKCLPNSPCSLEIQATKLEDSAVYFCASSHRGQGSYEQYFGPGTRLTVT.

The J gene is TRBJ1-2, the V gene TRBV5-1, with D possibly TRBD1 on 5 matching bases. V was shortened by 4 bases and J by 6 bases, with 19 bases between the two germline ends. The CDR3 covers 15 residues. The germline CDR1 and CDR2 sequences are SGHRS and YFSETQ. The CDR3 is CASSKNRDGSNGYTF. The CDR3 DNA is TGCGCCAGCAGCAAAAACCGGGACGGCAGTAATGGCTACACCTTC.

Details on this clonotype: Just one base apart from a much larger clone, this may be a read error. This sequence joins TRBV3-1 and TRBJ1-2, with unresolved D. CDR3 size: 19 residues. Germline V gene data show CDR1 as LGHDT and CDR2 as YNNKEL (reference sequence). Trimming pared 3 bases from V and 0 bases from J, leaving 23 bases between. This chain's CDR3 is CASSQLVGQTADTNYGYTF. The CDR3 bases are TGTGCCAGCAGCCAGTTAGTCGGGCAAACTGCCGATACTAACTATGGCTACACCTTC.

The gene calls are TRBV6-6 and TRBJ1-2; no firm D call. CDR1 MNHNY and CDR2 SVGAGI come from the germline V gene (reference sequence). This CDR3 comprises 10 residues. V shed 8 bases and J shed 8 bases, with 9 bases lying between them. CDR3 region: CASRARGYTF. DNA for the CDR3: TGTGCCAGCCGGGCCAGAGGCTACACCTTC.

This clonotype was counted at least ten times. The V gene is TRBV4-2, the J gene TRBJ1-5; a possible D gene is TRBD1 (5 bases). In germline, CDR1 is LGHNA, CDR2 YNFKEQ. This CDR3 region has 16 residues. Trimming took off 3 bases at V and 2 bases at J, with 14 bases between the two ends. The CDR3 protein is CASSHSTAPGNQPQHF. CDR3 DNA: TGTGCCAGCAGCCACTCGACAGCCCCAGGCAATCAGCCCCAGCATTTT.

As DNA, the CDR3 is TGCAGTGCTAGAGCTGTACCTTGGGAGCGGGAGATTTCCTACAATGAGCAGTTCTTC. This sequence encodes CSARAVPWEREISYNEQFF. This chain joins TRBV20-1 and TRBJ2-1; 8 nucleotides match TRBD2. The CDR3 spans 19 residues. The junction had 15 bases not matched to a gene; V was cut back by 1 base and J by 1 base. The germline CDR1 and CDR2 sequences are DFQATT and SNEGSKA (reference sequence).

This chain connects TRBV3-1 to TRBJ1-2; no clear D gene. The V end lost 1 base, the J end lost 2 bases, and 8 bases lay between the germline ends. Germline-derived CDR1 and CDR2 are LGHDT and YNNKEL (reference sequence). The CDR3 contains 14 residues. The CDR3 DNA is TGTGCCAGCAGCCAAGGTGCCAGAAACTATGGCTACACCTTC. It yields the protein CASSQGARNYGYTF.

V gene TRBV6-5 combines with J gene TRBJ2-3, with TRBD1 matching 7 bases. The V segment lost 6 bases and the J segment 0 bases; nucleotides outside the gene matches: 6. The CDR3 consists of 15 residues. Germline V gene data show CDR1 as MNHEY and CDR2 as SVGAGI. The CDR3 loop reads CASRLDRTSTDTQYF. Written as DNA, the CDR3 is TGTGCCAGCAGACTGGACAGGACTAGCACAGATACGCAGTATTTT.

The genes are TRBV12-3 or TRBV12-4 and TRBJ1-4; D possibly corresponds to TRBD1 (5 bases). V gave up 5 bases and J gave up 5 bases, with 18 bases separating them. The CDR3 loop spans 16 amino acids. The CDR3 DNA reads as TGTGCCAGCAGTCCGGGGGTGTGGGGTCTGAATGAAAAACTGTTTTTT. Its protein is CASSPGVWGLNEKLFF.

With regard to this clonotype: One end of the junction is discordant with germline, which a read error may explain. The genes are TRBV2 and TRBJ2-1, with 8 bases fitting TRBD2. From germline, CDR1 is SNHLY and CDR2 FYNNEI. The CDR3 length is 11 residues. The CDR3 loop reads CASSPGTSRVF. CDR3 coding DNA: TGTGCCAGCAGTCCTGGGACTAGTCGGGTCTTC.

This clonotype was detected a few times. The V and J genes are TRBV4-2 and TRBJ2-2; D is possibly TRBD1 (6 bases). The V and J ends lost 0 bases and 7 bases respectively, with 15 bases between them. CDR1 is LGHNA and CDR2 is YNFKEQ in the germline V gene. CDR3 length: 16 residues. The CDR3 reads CASSQERQGLGGELFF. The CDR3 DNA follows: TGTGCCAGCAGCCAAGAGCGTCAGGGGCTGGGCGGGGAGCTGTTTTTT.

A few counts support this clonotype. V and J are TRBV5-1 and TRBJ2-7; D is ambiguous. V lost 2 bases to trimming and J lost 5 bases, with 11 bases between them. CDR3 size: 13 residues. CDR1 and CDR2 from the germline V gene are SGHRS and YFSETQ. Here the CDR3 DNA reads TGCGCCAGCAGCTTTAATAGAGGAGACGAGCAGTACTTC. This translates into CASSFNRGDEQYF. The full variable domain, in which reference TRBV5-1 and TRBJ2-7 provide the parts outside the CDR3, is KAGVTQTPRYLIKTRGQQVTLSCSPISGHRSVSWYQQTPGQGLQFLFEYFSETQRNKGNFPGRFSGRQFSNSRSEMNVSTLELGDSALYLCASSFNRGDEQYFGPGTRLTVT.

The chain links TRBV5-5 to TRBJ2-1, with TRBD2 matching over 10 bases. The V and J ends lost 2 bases and 7 bases, in that order; junction bases with no gene match: 6. CDR1 is SGHKS and CDR2 is YYEKEE in the germline V gene (reference sequence). The CDR3 is 15 residues long. CDR3 region: CASSFLAGVRNEQFF. The CDR3 DNA is TGTGCCAGCAGCTTTCTAGCGGGAGTGAGGAATGAGCAGTTCTTC.

The chain couples TRBV6-6 to TRBJ2-1; D might be TRBD1 or TRBD2, each matching 6 bases. V lost 1 base and J lost 4, with 17 bases in between. The CDR3 covers 17 residues. CDR1 and CDR2 from the germline V gene are MNHNY and SVGAGI (reference sequence). CDR3 sequence (DNA): TGTGCCAGCAGTTACTTATTACAGGGAGGTTCTTACAATGAGCAGTTCTTC. Its translation: CASSYLLQGGSYNEQFF.

This rearrangement joins TRBV7-6 to TRBJ2-1; TRBD1 aligns across 7 bases. Per the germline V gene, CDR1 is SGHVS and CDR2 is FNYEAQ. Unmatched junction bases numbered 3, after V lost 1 base and J lost 3 bases. CDR3 length equals 15 residues. CDR3 sequence reads: CASSLGGQHYNEQFF. CDR3 bases: TGTGCCAGCAGCTTAGGGGGACAGCACTACAATGAGCAGTTCTTC.

The chain combines TRBV12-3 or TRBV12-4 with TRBJ2-1; tentatively, D is TRBD1 (6 bases). This CDR3 contains 16 residues. V was shortened by 6 bases and J by 4 bases, with 19 bases between the two germline ends. This CDR3 is CASRYSGTRLYNEQFF. The CDR3 DNA reads TGTGCCAGCAGATACTCCGGGACACGTCTTTACAATGAGCAGTTCTTC.

The chain is built from TRBV7-6 and TRBJ1-4; the D gene is possibly TRBD1 (6 bases). The V end lost 4 bases, the J end lost 2 bases, and 11 bases lay between the germline ends. The length of the CDR3 is 15 residues. Germline V CDR1 and CDR2: SGHVS, FNYEAQ. The CDR3 loop is CASSSTGYTNEKLFF. CDR3 in DNA: TGTGCCAGCAGCTCCACAGGGTACACTAATGAAAAACTGTTTTTT.